Presented here are 28 T cell receptor beta chains from one specimen sequenced in a study of B cell selection in AIRE deficiency. Regulatory T cells were sorted as CD4+CD25hiCD127low/negative cells. Produced via immunoSEQ multiplex PCR; TCRdb's table is partial and in-frame only. The sample yields roughly 24,000 clones, approximately 92% seen once. The sequenced material came from CD4+CD25+ Tregs sorted from PBMCs. These receptors all come from a human donor in good health.

The chain carries TRBV5-4 and TRBJ2-3; D is unclear. This CDR3 is built from 15 residues. Trimming left V 0 bases short and J 1 base short, with 9 bases between. Germline V lookup: CDR1 SGHNT, CDR2 YYREEE (reference sequence). The CDR3, as DNA: TGTGCCAGCAGCTTGGCAGGTGCTGGCACAGATACGCAGTATTTT. Its protein product is CASSLAGAGTDTQYF.

The J gene is TRBJ2-4, the V gene TRBV18, with 7 bases aligning to TRBD1. Germline CDR1 is KGHSH and CDR2 is LQKENI. The CDR3 is made up of 16 amino acids. The V and J ends lost 2 bases and 5 bases, in that order; junction bases with no gene match: 9. CDR3 nucleotide sequence: TGTGCCAGCTCACCAAGGGACAGTTCGCTCCAAAACATTCAGTACTTC. Its translation is CASSPRDSSLQNIQYF. Full variable domain (rest looked up from reference TRBV18 and TRBJ2-4): NAGVMQNPRHLVRRRGQEARLRCSPMKGHSHVYWYRQLPEEGLKFMVYLQKENIIDESGMPKERFSAEFPKEGPSILRIQQVVRGDSAAYFCASSPRDSSLQNIQYFGAGTRLSVL.

V is TRBV11-2 and J is TRBJ2-1; D remains unclear. Trimming took off 1 base at V and 8 bases at J, with 12 bases between the two ends. Germline V gene data show CDR1 as SGHAT and CDR2 as FQNNGV. The CDR3 is made up of 14 amino acids. DNA for the CDR3: TGTGCCAGCAGCTTAGGACGGCGTACGCATGAGCAGTTCTTC. It encodes CASSLGRRTHEQFF.

This chain connects TRBV7-8 to TRBJ1-3; no definite D call. Germline V lookup: CDR1 SGHVS, CDR2 FQNEAQ. The V gene lost 5 bases and the J gene lost 1 base, with 12 bases spanning the gap. The CDR3 runs 15 residues. The CDR3 reads CASSPGPQSGNTIYF. Here the CDR3 DNA reads TGTGCCAGCAGCCCCGGTCCCCAATCTGGAAACACCATATATTTT.

This chain joins TRBV2 and TRBJ2-4; 14 bases line up with TRBD2. CDR3 size: 18 residues. CDR1 and CDR2 (germline): SNHLY, FYNNEI. V shed 3 bases and J 2 bases; nucleotides not matched to a gene: 6. CDR3 sequence: CASSDRTSGGRSKNIQYF. CDR3 nucleotides: TGTGCCAGCAGTGACCGGACTAGCGGGGGGAGATCCAAAAACATTCAGTACTTC.

The CDR3 protein is CASRHSGGLRETQYF. CDR3 in DNA: TGTGCCAGCAGGCATAGCGGGGGGTTGCGAGAGACCCAGTACTTC. This rearrangement joins TRBV6-6 to TRBJ2-5; 10 bases line up with TRBD2. CDR3 size: 15 residues. Germline trimming cut 6 bases from V and 4 bases from J; bases unmatched to any gene: 8. The V gene's germline CDR1 is MNHNY and CDR2 SVGAGI (reference sequence).

The chain joins TRBV5-1 to TRBJ2-4; 7 positions match TRBD2. This CDR3 is 14 amino acids long. CDR1 SGHRS and CDR2 YFSETQ come from the germline V gene. After removal of 3 bases from V and 7 bases from J, the junction contained 7 bases not matched to a gene. The CDR3 loop reads CASSSIRGENIQYF. The CDR3 DNA reads as TGCGCCAGCAGCTCCATCCGGGGGGAGAACATTCAGTACTTC.

This clone was detected only once. The chain couples TRBV11-3 to TRBJ2-2, with TRBD1 identical over 8 bases. This CDR3 is built from 16 residues. V was clipped by 5 bases and J by 0 bases; unmatched bases: 5. Germline CDR1 SGHNT, CDR2 YENEEA. CDR3 nucleotides: TGTGCCAGCAGCCCGCAGGGGGCTGCGAACACCGGGGAGCTGTTTTTT. It codes for CASSPQGAANTGELFF.

This clone was observed a single time. The rearrangement uses TRBV19 and TRBJ1-5; 7 bases are shared with TRBD1. CDR1 LNHDA and CDR2 SQIVND come from the germline V gene (reference sequence). V gave up 4 bases and J gave up 2 bases; unmatched junction bases: 2. The CDR3 runs 14 residues. The CDR3 loop is CASSSDRGNQPQHF. In DNA, the CDR3 is TGTGCCAGTAGTAGCGACAGGGGCAATCAGCCCCAGCATTTT.

J is TRBJ1-2 and V is TRBV6-6; TRBD1 aligns across 7 bases. This CDR3 comprises 13 residues. Germline CDR1 reads MNHNY; CDR2 reads SVGAGI (reference sequence). Trimming removed 7 bases from V and 7 bases from J; junction bases left unmatched: 9. Written as DNA, the CDR3 is TGTGCCAGCACCAGCAGGGGGGCTCGTGGCTACACCTTC. Translation: CASTSRGARGYTF.

This clone was recorded once. V usage is TRBV29-1 and J usage is TRBJ2-5, with TRBD1 matching 9 bases. The CDR3 is made up of 13 amino acids. CDR1 is SQVTM, CDR2 ANQGSEA, per germline. Germline trimming cut 7 bases from V and 5 bases from J; bases unmatched to any gene: 8. The CDR3 loop reads CSGTGTGSETQYF. In DNA, the CDR3 is TGCAGCGGGACCGGGACAGGGTCGGAGACCCAGTACTTC.

This clone was seen just once. The DNA for the CDR3 is TGTGCCAGCAGACCCGGGACCCCAGTTACTGAAGCTTTCTTT. Protein: CASRPGTPVTEAFF. This chain links TRBV6-1 with TRBJ1-1, with D tentatively TRBD1 (5 bases). The germline V gene encodes CDR1 MNHNS and CDR2 SASEGT. The CDR3 sequence is 14 residues long. Deletions cut 6 bases from V and 5 bases from J, with 16 bases between.

The chain is built from TRBV27 and TRBJ2-3, with D hard to call. The CDR3 runs 13 residues. V gave up 7 bases and J gave up 1 base, with 9 bases separating them. CDR1 is MNHEY, CDR2 SMNVEV, per germline (reference sequence). CDR3 amino acids: CASKLYRTDTQYF. CDR3 sequence (DNA): TGTGCCAGCAAGCTATACCGCACAGATACGCAGTATTTT.

The V call is TRBV15, the J call TRBJ2-1; TRBD1 matches at 12 bases. Germline V lookup: CDR1 LNHNV, CDR2 YYDKDF (reference sequence). The CDR3 length is 18 residues. J lost 6 bases, V lost 0 bases, and 9 bases had no gene match. The CDR3 coding sequence is TGTGCCACCAGCAGAGATTACCCCGGGACAGGGGGCAGCAATGAGCAGTTCTTC. Its translation is CATSRDYPGTGGSNEQFF.

This sequence joins TRBV27 and TRBJ1-6, with 8 bases identical to TRBD1. This CDR3 is built from 14 residues. The junction had 1 base not matched to a gene; V was cut back by 2 bases and J by 7 bases. The germline CDR1 and CDR2 sequences are MNHEY and SMNVEV (reference sequence). CDR3 in amino acids: CASSLQGANSPLHF. CDR3 bases: TGTGCCAGCAGTTTACAGGGGGCGAATTCACCCCTCCACTTT.

The CDR3 here is CASIHEGQHEAFF. CDR3 nucleotide sequence: TGTGCCAGCATTCACGAGGGACAGCACGAAGCTTTCTTT. The chain uses TRBV6-4 and TRBJ1-1, with 7 bases identical to TRBD1. V dropped 7 bases and J dropped 8; count of bases not matched to a gene: 10. The CDR3 covers 13 residues. Per the germline V gene, CDR1 is MRHNA and CDR2 is SNTAGT.

The chain joins TRBV15 to TRBJ1-5, with D hard to call. The CDR3 has 16 amino acids. CDR1 LNHNV and CDR2 YYDKDF come from the germline V gene (reference sequence). The V gene lost 0 bases and the J gene lost 2 bases, with 11 bases spanning the gap. The CDR3 protein is CATSRDLVVGNQPQHF. In DNA form, the CDR3 reads TGTGCCACCAGCAGAGATCTAGTAGTGGGCAATCAGCCCCAGCATTTT.

The rearrangement joins TRBV21-1 to TRBJ2-1; TRBD2, as called in the table, went unchecked against the DNA. TRBV21-1 is reported as a pseudogene. The length of the CDR3 is 20 residues. The DNA for the CDR3 is TGTGCCAGCAGCAAGCTAGCGGGGGAGGATTTATGGGGCTCCTACAATGAGCAGTTCTTC. It specifies CASSKLAGEDLWGSYNEQFF.

The rearrangement links TRBV5-1 to TRBJ2-7; TRBD2 matches at 12 bases. The CDR3 spans 15 residues. Trimming took 4 bases from V and 2 from J; bases not matched to a gene: 4. The germline V gene encodes CDR1 SGHRS and CDR2 YFSETQ. CDR3 residues: CASSRGLAGTYEQYF. CDR3 nucleotides: TGCGCCAGCAGCCGGGGACTAGCGGGCACCTACGAGCAGTACTTC.

CDR3 protein: CASSFSIGGGGETQYF. In DNA form, the CDR3 reads TGCGCCAGCAGCTTTTCTATTGGGGGGGGCGGAGAGACCCAGTACTTC. The gene calls are TRBV5-1 and TRBJ2-5; D may be TRBD2 (7 bases). The CDR3 totals 16 residues. V was cut by 2 bases and J by 4 bases, with 18 bases left in between. CDR1 is SGHRS, CDR2 YFSETQ, per germline.

This sequence joins TRBV6-1 and TRBJ1-2; 7 positions agree with TRBD1. The CDR3 length is 13 residues. J was trimmed by 5 bases and V by 7 bases; bases with no gene match: 7. Germline V lookup: CDR1 MNHNS, CDR2 SASEGT. The CDR3 region is CASTQRDSYGYTF. CDR3 nucleotides: TGTGCCAGCACCCAAAGGGACAGTTATGGCTACACCTTC.

The V and J genes are TRBV18 and TRBJ1-6; unclear D gene. CDR1 KGHSH and CDR2 LQKENI come from the germline V gene. The CDR3 consists of 15 residues. Trimming pared 1 base from V and 3 bases from J, leaving 7 bases between. The CDR3 nucleotides are TGTGCCAGCTCACCACGAGCAGTCTATAATTCACCCCTCCACTTT. Amino acids: CASSPRAVYNSPLHF. The full variable domain, with the rest looked up from reference TRBV18 and TRBJ1-6, is NAGVMQNPRHLVRRRGQEARLRCSPMKGHSHVYWYRQLPEEGLKFMVYLQKENIIDESGMPKERFSAEFPKEGPSILRIQQVVRGDSAAYFCASSPRAVYNSPLHFGNGTRLTVT.

The CDR3 DNA sequence: TGTGCCAGCAGCCTCCATCTTCGGGGGGAAGTAGCCCGAACCGGGGAGCTGTTTTTT. Its protein product is CASSLHLRGEVARTGELFF. The chain combines TRBV11-2 with TRBJ2-2; TRBD2 agrees at 7 bases. This CDR3 comprises 19 residues. Per germline, CDR1 SGHAT and CDR2 FQNNGV. V gave up 5 bases and J gave up 5 bases; unmatched junction bases: 20.

The chain employs TRBV6-1 and TRBJ1-1, with 8 bases fitting TRBD1. The germline CDR1 and CDR2 sequences are MNHNS and SASEGT. V was clipped by 4 bases and J by 2 bases; unmatched bases: 6. The CDR3 is 15 residues long. CDR3 residues: CASSGRQGTNTEAFF. The CDR3, as DNA: TGTGCCAGCAGTGGCCGACAGGGGACTAACACTGAAGCTTTCTTT.

This clone was seen a few times. The V gene is TRBV28, the J gene TRBJ1-4, with D tentatively TRBD1 (5 bases). This CDR3 is 14 amino acids long. Germline V lookup: CDR1 MDHEN, CDR2 SYDVKM. Trimming removed 7 bases at V and 5 bases at J, with 14 bases between. The CDR3 nucleotides are TGTGCCAGCATAGGGGACGGAGGCAATGAAAAACTGTTTTTT. Amino acids: CASIGDGGNEKLFF.

This chain joins TRBV28 and TRBJ1-5; no reliable D call. Germline V gene sequence: CDR1 MDHEN, CDR2 SYDVKM. CDR3 size: 12 residues. The ends were cut back, 6 bases at V and 6 bases at J, with 9 bases in the middle. CDR3 in amino acids: CASRRAGQPQHF. CDR3 DNA sequence: TGTGCCAGCAGAAGGGCTGGTCAGCCCCAGCATTTT.

The chain joins TRBV29-1 to TRBJ2-5, with D perhaps TRBD1 (5 bases). Trimming removed 6 bases from V and 2 bases from J, with 10 bases in between. The CDR3 consists of 12 residues. Per the germline V gene, CDR1 is SQVTM and CDR2 is ANQGSEA. CDR3 DNA: TGCAGCGTGACCAGGGAACAAGAGACCCAGTACTTC. Its protein product is CSVTREQETQYF. The variable domain in full, with the rest retrieved from reference TRBV29-1 and TRBJ2-5, is SAVISQKPSRDICQRGTSLTIQCQVDSQVTMMFWYRQQPGQSLTLIATANQGSEATYESGFVIDKFPISRPNLTFSTLTVSNMSPEDSSIYLCSVTREQETQYFGPGTRLLVL.

The J gene is TRBJ2-3, the V gene TRBV7-8; D is tentatively TRBD1 or TRBD2 (7 bases each). Germline CDR1 is SGHVS and CDR2 is FQNEAQ. The V end was cut by 5 bases, the J end by 9 bases, with 12 bases between. There are 12 residues in the CDR3. CDR3 nucleotides: TGTGCCAGCAGCCAGGGGGGGCAGACGCAGTATTTT. Protein product: CASSQGGQTQYF.